This T cell receptor (beta chain) was captured by sequencing in a study of early T cells in non-severe SARS-CoV-2 infection. Study summary: Sequenced material consisted of bulk RNA (from unsorted whole blood), and chains were unpaired.

There are a few counts of this clonotype. As part of library construction, unique molecular identifiers were attached to individual cDNA molecules. MiXCR was run by TCRdb on the 5' RACE reads, yielding one entry per CDR3 protein. Of approximately 40,000 distinct CDR3 sequences listed, approximately 10% are singletons. This CDR3 region has 15 residues. Germline V lookup: CDR1 GTSNPN, CDR2 SVGIG (reference sequence). Unmatched junction bases numbered 8, after V lost 3 bases and J lost 1 base. This clonotype was sampled from an adult who was a healthcare worker with PCR-confirmed SARS-CoV-2 infection or an uninfected control (not recorded which). V usage is TRBV30 and J usage is TRBJ2-5, with 7 bases identical to TRBD1. Sample: whole blood. The CDR3 region has the DNA TGTGCCTGGAGAAGAGGGACAGCGACCCAAGAGACCCAGTACTTC. Amino acid sequence: CAWRRGTATQETQYF.